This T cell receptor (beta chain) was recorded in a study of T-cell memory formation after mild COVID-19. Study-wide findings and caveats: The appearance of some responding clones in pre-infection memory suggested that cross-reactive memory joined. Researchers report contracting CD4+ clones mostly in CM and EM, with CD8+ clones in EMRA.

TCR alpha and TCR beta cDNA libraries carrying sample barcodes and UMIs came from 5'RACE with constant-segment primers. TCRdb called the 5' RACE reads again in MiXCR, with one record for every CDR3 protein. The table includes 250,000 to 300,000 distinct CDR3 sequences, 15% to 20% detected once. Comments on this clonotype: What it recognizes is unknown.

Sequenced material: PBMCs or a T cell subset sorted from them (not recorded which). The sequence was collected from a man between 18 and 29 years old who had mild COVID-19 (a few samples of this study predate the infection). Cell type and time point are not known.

The CDR3 sequence: CASSSLGYTGELFF. CDR3 DNA sequence: TGTGCCAGCAGTAGTTTGGGGTACACCGGGGAGCTGTTTTTT. This rearrangement joins TRBV12-3 or TRBV12-4 to TRBJ2-2; D unresolved. Trimming took 5 bases from V and 3 from J, leaving 10 bases between them. There are 14 residues in the CDR3.